This entry describes one T cell receptor (beta chain). The data belong to a study of blood T cell repertoires in COVID-19. Study-level background: Whether acute or convalescent, the COVID-19 samples came from the United States, Italy and Spain. T cells, B-cell-depleted T cells, or PBMCs provided the cDNA or gDNA that served as material.

Per the original data handling: Amplifying reference gene primers gave estimates of nucleated cell counts. Profiling relied on immunoSEQ multiplex PCR, and the TCRdb table lists in-frame clones only, not all of them. V and J calls and clone size are as listed in that table; D and trimming were resolved from the DNA. Of around 250,000 clones in the sample, 86% are singletons; the top ten hold around 3.6%. The junction had 4 bases not matched to a gene; V was cut back by 4 bases and J by 3 bases. CDR1 SGHNT and CDR2 YYREEE come from the germline V gene (reference sequence). The CDR3 contains 14 residues.

J is TRBJ1-2 and V is TRBV5-4; 9 bases fit TRBD1. Material: peripheral blood. This clonotype was sampled from a young man with active or convalescent COVID-19. CDR3 region: CASSRTGDYYGYTF. The CDR3 DNA is TGTGCCAGCAGCCGGACAGGGGACTACTATGGCTACACCTTC.